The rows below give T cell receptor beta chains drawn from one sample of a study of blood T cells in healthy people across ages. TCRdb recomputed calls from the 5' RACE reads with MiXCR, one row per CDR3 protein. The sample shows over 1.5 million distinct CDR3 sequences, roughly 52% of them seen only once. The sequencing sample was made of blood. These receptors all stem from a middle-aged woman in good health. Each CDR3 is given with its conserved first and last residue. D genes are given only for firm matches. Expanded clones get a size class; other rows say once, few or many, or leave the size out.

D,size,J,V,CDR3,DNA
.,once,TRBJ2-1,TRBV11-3,CASGEAGDEQFF,TGTGCCAGCGGGGAAGCTGGCGATGAGCAGTTCTTC
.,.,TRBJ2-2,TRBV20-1,CSARKPRATGELFF,TGCAGTGCTCGAAAACCCAGGGCGACCGGGGAGCTGTTTTTT
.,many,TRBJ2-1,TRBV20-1,CSARGYNEQFF,TGCAGTGCTAGAGGGTACAATGAGCAGTTCTTC
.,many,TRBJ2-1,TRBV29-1,CSAGTGAFKQFF,TGCAGCGCCGGGACCGGGGCATTTAAGCAGTTCTTC
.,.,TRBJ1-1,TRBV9,CASSAGGLSTEAFF,TGTGCCAGCAGCGCCGGCGGGCTGAGCACTGAAGCTTTCTTT
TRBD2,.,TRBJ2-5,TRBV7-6,CASSLLLAGVQAQYF,TGTGCCAGCAGCTTATTACTAGCGGGGGTCCAGGCCCAGTACTTC
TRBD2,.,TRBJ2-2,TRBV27,CASRYWTSANTGELFF,TGTGCCAGCCGATATTGGACTAGCGCGAACACCGGGGAGCTGTTTTTT
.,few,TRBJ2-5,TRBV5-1,CASSARQAQETQYF,TGCGCCAGCAGCGCCAGACAGGCGCAAGAGACCCAGTACTTC
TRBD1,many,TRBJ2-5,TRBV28,CASSPTGALQETQYF,TGTGCCAGCAGCCCGACAGGGGCCCTTCAAGAGACCCAGTACTTC
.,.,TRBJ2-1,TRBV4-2,CASSQVGAGLSYNEQFF,TGTGCCAGCAGCCAAGTCGGTGCGGGGCTCTCCTACAATGAGCAGTTCTTC
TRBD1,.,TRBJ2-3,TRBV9,CASSPSQDRVTDTQYF,TGTGCCAGCAGCCCATCTCAGGACAGGGTAACAGATACGCAGTATTTT
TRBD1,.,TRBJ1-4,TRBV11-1,CASRRLPREQGDSEGNEKLFF,TGTGCCAGCAGACGTCTCCCAAGGGAACAGGGGGATTCAGAGGGTAATGAAAAACTGTTTTTT
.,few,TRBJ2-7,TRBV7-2,CASSLRTPGAYEQYF,TGTGCCAGCAGTCTAAGGACCCCAGGGGCCTACGAGCAGTACTTC
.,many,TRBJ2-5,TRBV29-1,CSALGGMMVENQETQYF,TGCAGCGCGCTCGGAGGGATGATGGTTGAGAACCAAGAGACCCAGTACTTC
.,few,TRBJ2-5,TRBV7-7,CASSDPPGQGKETQYF,TGTGCTAGCAGCGATCCCCCGGGGCAGGGGAAAGAGACCCAGTACTTC
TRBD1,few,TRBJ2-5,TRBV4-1,CASSQPTGAQYRETQYF,TGCGCCAGCAGCCAACCGACAGGGGCCCAATATAGAGAGACCCAGTACTTC
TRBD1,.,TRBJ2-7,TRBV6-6,CASIASGTGGEQYF,TGTGCCAGCATCGCATCCGGGACAGGGGGCGAGCAGTACTTC
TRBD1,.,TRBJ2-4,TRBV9,CASSKRPDRDNIQYF,TGTGCCAGCAGCAAACGCCCTGACAGGGATAACATTCAGTACTTC
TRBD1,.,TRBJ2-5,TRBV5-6,CASSQTGMTQYF,TGTGCCAGCAGCCAGACAGGGATGACCCAGTACTTC
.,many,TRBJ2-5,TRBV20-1,CSARDLETQYF,TGCAGTGCTAGAGATCTTGAGACCCAGTACTTC
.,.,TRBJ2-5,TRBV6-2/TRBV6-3,CASSYGGYPRDEQYF,TGTGCCAGCAGTTACGGAGGCTACCCGAGGGATGAGCAGTACTTC
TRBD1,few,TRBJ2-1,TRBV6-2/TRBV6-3,CASSYSTAGGGEQFF,TGTGCCAGCAGTTACTCGACCGCAGGGGGCGGGGAGCAGTTCTTC
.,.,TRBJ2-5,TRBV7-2,CASSLLSGRWETQYF,TGTGCCAGCAGCTTACTTTCCGGGAGATGGGAGACCCAGTACTTC
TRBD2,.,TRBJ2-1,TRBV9,CASRRLAGDSYNEQFF,TGTGCCAGCAGAAGACTAGCGGGGGACTCCTACAATGAGCAGTTCTTC
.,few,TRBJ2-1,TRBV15,CATSRDHGEQFF,TGTGCCACCAGCAGAGATCATGGTGAGCAGTTCTTC
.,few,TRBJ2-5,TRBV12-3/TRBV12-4,CASTPFGPGETQYF,TGTGCCAGCACCCCGTTTGGACCAGGCGAGACCCAGTACTTC
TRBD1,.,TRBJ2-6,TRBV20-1,CSASRDRVGGANVLTF,TGCAGTGCTAGTCGGGACAGGGTTGGTGGGGCCAACGTCCTGACTTTC
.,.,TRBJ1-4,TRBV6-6,CASKNGVITNEKLFF,TGTGCCAGCAAAAATGGTGTTATTACTAATGAAAAACTGTTTTTT
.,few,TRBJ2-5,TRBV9,CASSVGGGKKETQYF,TGTGCCAGCAGCGTAGGAGGGGGAAAAAAAGAGACCCAGTACTTC
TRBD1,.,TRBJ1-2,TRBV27,CASREPGQGNYGYTF,TGTGCCAGCAGGGAGCCGGGACAGGGGAACTATGGCTACACCTTC
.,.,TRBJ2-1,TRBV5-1,CASSELGGSYNKQFF,TGCGCCAGCAGCGAACTAGGGGGTTCCTACAATAAGCAGTTCTTC
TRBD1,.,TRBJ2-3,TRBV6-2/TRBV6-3,CASNRGSSTVQYF,TGTGCCAGCAACAGGGGCTCGTCGACGGTGCAGTATTTT
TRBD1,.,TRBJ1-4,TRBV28,CASSSPTGEEKLFF,TGTGCCAGCAGTTCCCCGACAGGGGAGGAAAAACTGTTTTTT
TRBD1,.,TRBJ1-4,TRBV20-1,CSAAGTENEKLFF,TGCAGTGCCGCCGGGACAGAGAATGAAAAACTGTTTTTT
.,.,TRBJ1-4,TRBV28,CASIRGTLTNEKLFF,TGTGCCAGCATTCGGGGGACCCTAACTAATGAAAAACTGTTTTTT
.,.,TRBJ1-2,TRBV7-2,CASSRLTGAVNYGYTF,TGTGCCAGCAGCAGGTTGACAGGCGCGGTTAACTATGGCTACACCTTC
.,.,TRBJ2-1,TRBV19,CASGGGRGALSEQFF,TGTGCCAGTGGGGGGGGGCGGGGTGCCTTAAGTGAGCAGTTCTTC
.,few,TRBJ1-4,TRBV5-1,CASSSDGNEKLFF,TGCGCCAGCAGCTCGGACGGGAATGAAAAACTGTTTTTT
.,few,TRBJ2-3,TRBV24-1,CATSDLQTGDTQYF,TGTGCCACCAGTGATTTGCAGACGGGAGATACGCAGTATTTT
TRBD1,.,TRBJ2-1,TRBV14,CASSQVTTGSNEQFF,TGTGCCAGCAGCCAAGTTACGACAGGGTCCAATGAGCAGTTCTTC
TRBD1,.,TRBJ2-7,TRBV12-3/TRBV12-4,CASSLSGQGARSYEQYF,TGTGCCAGCAGTCTATCGGGACAGGGGGCGAGGTCCTACGAGCAGTACTTC
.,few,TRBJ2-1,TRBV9,CASSGVQSSYNEQFF,TGTGCCAGCAGCGGAGTCCAGAGCTCCTACAATGAGCAGTTCTTC
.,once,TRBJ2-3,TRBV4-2,CASSQDRAETPTDTQYF,TGTGCCAGCAGCCAAGATCGGGCAGAGACCCCCACAGATACGCAGTATTTT
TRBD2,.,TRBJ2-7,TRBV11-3,CASSTGLAGDEQYF,TGTGCCAGCAGCACCGGACTAGCGGGGGACGAGCAGTACTTC
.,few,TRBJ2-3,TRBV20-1,CSASGLGVTDTQYF,TGCAGTGCCTCCGGCCTTGGGGTCACAGATACGCAGTATTTT
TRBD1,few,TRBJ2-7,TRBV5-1,CASSLATDRGSYEQYF,TGCGCCAGCAGCTTGGCCACGGACAGGGGCTCCTACGAGCAGTACTTC
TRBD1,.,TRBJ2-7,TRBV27,CASSPRGLIYQQYF,TGTGCCAGCAGCCCCAGGGGGCTTATTTATCAGCAGTACTTC
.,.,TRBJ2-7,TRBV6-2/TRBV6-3,CASNNNRDYEQYF,TGTGCCAGCAATAATAACAGAGACTACGAGCAGTACTTC
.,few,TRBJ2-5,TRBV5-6,CASSGKPGLPQETQYF,TGTGCCAGCAGCGGTAAACCGGGACTCCCCCAAGAGACCCAGTACTTC
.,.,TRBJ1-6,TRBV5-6,CASSLIATGFYNSPLHF,TGTGCCAGCAGCTTGATAGCGACAGGATTTTATAATTCACCCCTCCACTTT
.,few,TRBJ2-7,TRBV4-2,CASSQDGQSYEQYF,TGTGCCAGCAGCCAAGATGGGCAGAGCTACGAGCAGTACTTC
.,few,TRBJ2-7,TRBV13,CASSLTSGPNEQYF,TGTGCCAGCAGCTTAACCTCAGGGCCTAACGAGCAGTACTTC
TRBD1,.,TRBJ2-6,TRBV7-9,CASSPNTGTGGLSGANVLTF,TGTGCCAGCAGCCCAAATACCGGGACAGGGGGCCTCTCTGGGGCCAACGTCCTGACTTTC
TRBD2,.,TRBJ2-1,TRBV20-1,CSAFSGGAGNEQFF,TGCAGTGCTTTTAGCGGGGGGGCTGGCAATGAGCAGTTCTTC
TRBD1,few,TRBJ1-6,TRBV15,CATSPDRDYNSPLHF,TGTGCCACCAGCCCCGACAGGGATTATAATTCACCCCTCCACTTT
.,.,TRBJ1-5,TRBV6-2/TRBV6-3,CASSFWQPNQPQHF,TGTGCCAGCAGTTTTTGGCAGCCCAATCAGCCCCAGCATTTT
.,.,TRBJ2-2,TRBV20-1,CSVLDSGELFF,TGCAGTGTCCTGGACAGCGGGGAGCTGTTTTTT
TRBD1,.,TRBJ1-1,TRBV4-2,CASSQPRTGPGMNTEAFF,TGTGCCAGCAGCCAACCAAGGACAGGACCGGGGATGAACACTGAAGCTTTCTTT
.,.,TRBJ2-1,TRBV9,CASSTSRGEQFF,TGTGCCAGCAGCACTAGCAGGGGTGAGCAGTTCTTC
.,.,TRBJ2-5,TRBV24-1,CATSDSGPLAETQYF,TGTGCCACCAGTGATTCAGGCCCCCTCGCGGAGACCCAGTACTTC